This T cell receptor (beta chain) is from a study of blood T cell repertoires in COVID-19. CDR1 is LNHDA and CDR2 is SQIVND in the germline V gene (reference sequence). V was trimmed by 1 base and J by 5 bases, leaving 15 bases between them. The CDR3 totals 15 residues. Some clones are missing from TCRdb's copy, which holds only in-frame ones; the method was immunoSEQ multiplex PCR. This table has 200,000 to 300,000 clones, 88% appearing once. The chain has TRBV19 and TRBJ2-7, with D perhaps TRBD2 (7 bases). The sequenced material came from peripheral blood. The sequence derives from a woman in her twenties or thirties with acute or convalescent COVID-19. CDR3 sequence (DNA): TGTGCCAGTAGTATAGGGAGCGGGACACCCCACGAGCAGTACTTC. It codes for CASSIGSGTPHEQYF.